This passage covers 17 T cell receptor beta chains from one sample sequenced in a study of shared clonotypes between healthy human individuals. The table came from immunoSEQ multiplex PCR; TCRdb's copy has only in-frame clones and leaves some out. Of about 480,000 clones in the sample, 79% were seen once. Sequenced input: PBMCs. The receptors were gathered from a woman between 40 and 55 years old in good health. Some clones in this sample may be carry-over from other donors' samples.

The V gene is TRBV11-3, the J gene TRBJ2-1, with 14 bases that match TRBD2. The CDR3 runs 15 residues. Per the germline V gene, CDR1 is SGHNT and CDR2 is YENEEA. J lost 4 bases, V lost 5 bases, and 1 base had no gene match. CDR3 protein: CASSRLAGGYNEQFF. The CDR3 DNA follows: TGTGCCAGCAGCCGACTAGCGGGAGGGTACAATGAGCAGTTCTTC.

About this clone: This sample includes further DNA sequences coding for the same CDR3. The J gene is TRBJ1-3, the V gene TRBV5-4; D is uncertain. Germline values: CDR1 SGHNT, CDR2 YYREEE (reference sequence). This CDR3 has 14 amino acids. Trimming stripped 0 bases from V and 4 bases from J, with 8 bases between. The CDR3 here is CASSLDGSGNTIYF. The CDR3 region has the DNA TGTGCCAGCAGCTTGGACGGCTCCGGAAACACCATATATTTT.

The chain is built from TRBV5-1 and TRBJ2-4, with a tentative D call TRBD1 (5 bases). This CDR3 spans 16 amino acids. V gave up 4 bases and J gave up 0 bases, with 14 bases separating them. CDR1 SGHRS and CDR2 YFSETQ come from the germline V gene. CDR3 in DNA: TGCGCCAGCAGCCAGGGCAGCACCGTAGCCAAAAACATTCAGTACTTC. Protein sequence: CASSQGSTVAKNIQYF. The full variable domain, its missing parts supplied by reference TRBV5-1 and TRBJ2-4, is KAGVTQTPRYLIKTRGQQVTLSCSPISGHRSVSWYQQTPGQGLQFLFEYFSETQRNKGNFPGRFSGRQFSNSRSEMNVSTLELGDSALYLCASSQGSTVAKNIQYFGAGTRLSVL.

The V and J genes are TRBV27 and TRBJ2-1; 8 bases are a match to TRBD1. Germline V gene sequence: CDR1 MNHEY, CDR2 SMNVEV (reference sequence). This CDR3 contains 15 residues. With V trimmed by 3 bases and J by 6 bases, 7 bases remained unmatched. CDR3 DNA sequence: TGTGCCAGCAGTTTTTGGACAGGGCAGACCAATGAGCAGTTCTTC. It yields the protein CASSFWTGQTNEQFF.

The chain recombines TRBV5-4 with TRBJ2-7; 10 bases align to TRBD1. Per the germline V gene, CDR1 is SGHNT and CDR2 is YYREEE (reference sequence). The V segment lost 2 bases and the J segment 2 bases; nucleotides outside the gene matches: 4. This CDR3 is built from 15 residues. Here the CDR3 reads CASSLGQGVPYEQYF. CDR3 DNA: TGTGCCAGCAGCTTAGGACAGGGGGTCCCCTACGAGCAGTACTTC.

This sequence joins TRBV5-1 and TRBJ1-2; 7 positions agree with TRBD1. The CDR3 consists of 14 residues. The ends lost 4 bases at V and 4 bases at J; junction bases unmatched: 7. Looked up from germline, CDR1 is SGHRS and CDR2 is YFSETQ. The CDR3 spells CASSPQGGSYGYTF. The CDR3 nucleotides are TGCGCCAGCAGCCCTCAGGGGGGTAGCTATGGCTACACCTTC.

This chain connects TRBV6-5 to TRBJ1-5; D is unclear. CDR1 is MNHEY, CDR2 SVGAGI, per germline. The V end lost 2 bases, the J end lost 5 bases, and 13 bases lay between the germline ends. CDR3 length: 15 residues. The CDR3 sequence: CASSYHRGGDQPQHF. CDR3 in DNA: TGTGCCAGCAGTTACCACCGTGGAGGAGATCAGCCCCAGCATTTT.

This clone has more than one count but fewer than ten. V and J are TRBV14 and TRBJ1-1; D gene uncertain. V gave up 4 bases and J gave up 0 bases, with 6 bases separating them. Germline values: CDR1 SGHDN, CDR2 FVKESK. There are 13 residues in the CDR3. Written as DNA, the CDR3 is TGTGCCAGCAGCCCCCGGATGAACACTGAAGCTTTCTTT. Translating gives CASSPRMNTEAFF.

This rearrangement joins TRBV6-4 to TRBJ2-5; tentatively, D is TRBD2 (6 bases). The CDR3 totals 15 residues. The germline gives CDR1 MRHNA, CDR2 SNTAGT. The V end lost 2 bases, the J end lost 6 bases, and 16 bases lay between the germline ends. For the CDR3, the DNA is TGTGCCAGCAGTGACCCTCCTAGCGACCTGAAGACCCAGTACTTC. Amino acid sequence: CASSDPPSDLKTQYF.

This clone turned up a few times. The chain is built from TRBV18 and TRBJ2-7; D not resolved. Trimming pared 5 bases from V and 0 bases from J, leaving 8 bases between. Germline V CDR1 and CDR2: KGHSH, LQKENI. The CDR3 is 13 amino acids. The CDR3 coding sequence is TGTGCCAGCTCAAAGGGTAGCTCCTACGAGCAGTACTTC. Protein sequence: CASSKGSSYEQYF.

The chain uses TRBV7-6 and TRBJ2-5; 8 nucleotides agree with TRBD2. V gave up 2 bases and J gave up 4 bases; unmatched junction bases: 12. This CDR3 region has 17 residues. Germline V gene lookup returns CDR1 SGHVS and CDR2 FNYEAQ. CDR3 in amino acids: CASSLRTEREIGETQYF. In DNA form, the CDR3 reads TGTGCCAGCAGCTTACGCACTGAGCGGGAGATAGGAGAGACCCAGTACTTC.

V and J are TRBV28 and TRBJ2-1, with TRBD2 identical over 14 bases. J was trimmed by 6 bases and V by 4 bases; bases with no gene match: 14. Germline loops: CDR1 MDHEN, CDR2 SYDVKM. This CDR3 has 19 residues. CDR3 residues: CASSSLTGTSGSWGNEQFF. In DNA form, the CDR3 reads TGTGCCAGCAGTTCACTAACCGGGACTAGCGGGAGTTGGGGCAATGAGCAGTTCTTC.

This chain connects TRBV25-1 to TRBJ2-7, with 8 bases that match TRBD2. Per germline, CDR1 MGHDK and CDR2 SYGVNS. Trimming removed 11 bases from V and 3 bases from J; junction bases left unmatched: 9. This CDR3 is built from 13 residues. Here the CDR3 reads CASQAGVGYEQYF. DNA for the CDR3: TGTGCCTCCCAAGCGGGAGTGGGCTACGAGCAGTACTTC.

The gene calls are TRBV7-3 and TRBJ2-1, with D perhaps matching TRBD2 (5 bases). Trimming stripped 5 bases from V and 2 bases from J, with 13 bases between. This CDR3 is 15 amino acids long. Per the germline V gene, CDR1 is SGHTA and CDR2 is FQGTGA. The CDR3 DNA follows: TGTGCCAGCAGCGCATTAGCGTCGCCCTACAATGAGCAGTTCTTC. As protein: CASSALASPYNEQFF.

This clone was counted only a few times. The chain is built from TRBV5-8 and TRBJ1-4; D possibly corresponds to TRBD1 (6 bases). V dropped 3 bases and J dropped 5 bases, with 11 bases sitting between them. The CDR3 sequence is 14 residues long. Germline V gene data show CDR1 as SGHTS and CDR2 as YDEGEE. The CDR3 loop is CASSSYQGNEKLFF. The CDR3 nucleotides are TGTGCCAGCAGCTCCTATCAGGGGAATGAAAAACTGTTTTTT.

The J gene is TRBJ2-5, the V gene TRBV10-3; TRBD1 might be the D (5 bases). This CDR3 has 13 residues. Germline CDR1 is ENHRY and CDR2 is SYGVKD. V lost 2 bases and J lost 5, with 9 bases in between. The CDR3 DNA sequence: TGTGCCATCAGTGAGGGCAGGGATGAGACCCAGTACTTC. Protein: CAISEGRDETQYF.

The chain has TRBV19 and TRBJ1-5, with TRBD1 as a possible D gene (5 bases). V lost 8 bases, J lost 5 bases, and 13 bases lay in between. The CDR3 contains 13 residues. Germline V gene sequence: CDR1 LNHDA, CDR2 SQIVND (reference sequence). The CDR3 DNA sequence: TGTGCCAGTCGTCCCCAGGGAGATCAGCCCCAGCATTTT. The encoded protein is CASRPQGDQPQHF.